This T cell receptor (beta chain) was documented in a study of T cells in Graves' hyperthyroidism and ophthalmopathy. General observations from the study: A model of 13 V-J pairs discriminated ophthalmopathy from stable hyperthyroidism. Within blood appeared most thyroid clonotypes that had expanded above 0.001.

Germline CDR1 SGHTA, CDR2 FQGNSA. The CDR3 is 13 residues long. The V end was cut by 5 bases, the J end by 10 bases, with 16 bases between. RNA transcripts gave rise to amplified TCR beta CDR3 regions. When the TCR CDR3 underwent first-round RT-PCR, the HTBI primer set was used. TCRdb ran MiXCR on the multiplex PCR reads and lists one entry per CDR3 protein. The sample carries 300,000 to 400,000 distinct CDR3 sequences, about 20% recorded once. This clonotype has at least ten counts. Its antigen is currently unknown. The J gene is TRBJ2-3, the V gene TRBV7-2; weak D call: TRBD1 (6 bases). This clonotype was sampled from a woman between 50 and 59 years old with Graves' hyperthyroidism. Sequenced input: blood. CDR3 in amino acids: CASSQIGGRAQYF. DNA for the CDR3: TGTGCCAGCAGCCAGATAGGGGGTCGGGCGCAGTATTTT.